Detailed here is one T cell receptor (beta chain). Some clones are missing from TCRdb's copy, which holds only in-frame ones; the method was immunoSEQ multiplex PCR. Of just under 85,000 clones listed, around nine tenths are singletons. The data belong to a study of technical replicates of blood from four donors. The length of the CDR3 is 12 residues. V dropped 5 bases and J dropped 9 bases, with 11 bases sitting between them. Per the germline V gene, CDR1 is SEHNR and CDR2 is FQNEAQ (reference sequence). The sequence came from a human donor in good health. The V gene is TRBV7-9, the J gene TRBJ2-1; no definite D call. The sample comprised T cells isolated from PBMCs. The CDR3 here is CASSQRIGEQFF. In nucleotides, the CDR3 is TGTGCCAGCAGCCAACGAATCGGTGAGCAGTTCTTC.